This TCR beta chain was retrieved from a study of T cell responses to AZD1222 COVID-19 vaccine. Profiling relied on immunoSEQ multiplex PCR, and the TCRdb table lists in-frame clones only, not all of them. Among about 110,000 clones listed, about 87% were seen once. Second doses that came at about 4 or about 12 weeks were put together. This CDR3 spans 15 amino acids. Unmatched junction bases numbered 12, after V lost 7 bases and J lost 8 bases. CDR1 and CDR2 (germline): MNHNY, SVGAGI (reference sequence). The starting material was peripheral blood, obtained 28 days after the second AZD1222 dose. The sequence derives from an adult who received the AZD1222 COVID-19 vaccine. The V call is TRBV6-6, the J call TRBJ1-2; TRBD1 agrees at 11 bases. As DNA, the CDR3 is TGTGCCAGCATACTCACCCGGGACAGGGGGGGAGGCTACACCTTC. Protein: CASILTRDRGGGYTF.